The subject of this entry is one TCR beta chain. This sample stems from a study of blood T cell repertoires in COVID-19. Study background: Sites in the United States, Italy and Spain provided acute and convalescent COVID-19 samples. T cells, B-cell-depleted T cells, or PBMCs supplied cDNA or gDNA.

Assay used: immunoSEQ multiplex PCR; TCRdb lists only in-frame clones, some missing. The table shows around 72,000 clones, with approximately 87% occurring only once. V shed 4 bases, J shed 5 bases, and the junction held 2 bases outside the gene matches. Germline CDR1 is SGHRS and CDR2 is YFSETQ. CDR3 size: 15 residues. The chain carries TRBV5-1 and TRBJ2-5, with 16 bases fitting TRBD2. This clonotype was obtained from a woman of 80 years or more with acute or convalescent COVID-19. Input material: peripheral blood. In DNA form, the CDR3 reads TGCGCCAGCAGCGCGGGACTAGCGGGAGGGGAGACCCAGTACTTC. Amino acid sequence: CASSAGLAGGETQYF.